A selection of T cell receptor beta chains follows, all from one sample in a study of blood T cell repertoires in COVID-19. Sequencing was performed with immunoSEQ multiplex PCR; in TCRdb, only in-frame clones are kept and a portion is missing. This sample has about 210,000 clones, with 92% found just once. The sample comprised peripheral blood. These TCRs come from a young man with acute or convalescent COVID-19. Both conserved end residues are part of each CDR3. Fields, in order: clone size, D gene, V gene, J gene, CDR3 protein, CDR3 DNA. The D gene is left open where the match is weak. Clone sizes are given selectively: once, few, many, or a class where the clone is expanded.

-,-,TRBV27,TRBJ2-4,CASSLFGAVNIQYF,TGTGCCAGCAGTTTATTTGGGGCTGTAAACATTCAGTACTTC
-,-,TRBV7-3,TRBJ1-1,CASSFGVLNTEAFF,TGTGCCAGCAGCTTCGGGGTCCTGAACACTGAAGCTTTCTTT
once,TRBD1,TRBV7-9,TRBJ1-4,CATAPTGGEKLFF,TGTGCCACCGCGCCCACAGGGGGTGAAAAACTGTTTTTT
-,TRBD2,TRBV27,TRBJ2-3,CASTKHDFSKTSGGFTDTQYF,TGTGCCAGCACCAAACATGATTTCAGCAAAACTAGCGGGGGATTCACAGATACGCAGTATTTT
-,TRBD1,TRBV6-5,TRBJ1-5,CASSLDRGSNQPQHF,TGTGCCAGCAGCCTCGACAGGGGGAGCAATCAGCCCCAGCATTTT
-,TRBD1,TRBV19,TRBJ1-5,CASSGTANSNQPQHF,TGTGCCAGCTCCGGGACAGCGAATAGCAATCAGCCCCAGCATTTT
-,TRBD2,TRBV29-1,TRBJ2-7,CSVRFSGRAVKAYEQYF,TGCAGCGTTAGGTTTAGCGGGAGGGCCGTTAAAGCCTACGAGCAGTACTTC
-,-,TRBV3-1/TRBV3-2,TRBJ2-5,CASNPNMGGTQYF,TGTGCCAGCAACCCTAACATGGGGGGGACCCAGTACTTC
-,TRBD1,TRBV5-4,TRBJ1-2,CASSPGQGGYTF,TGTGCCAGCAGCCCGGGACAGGGTGGCTACACCTTC
-,TRBD1,TRBV5-1,TRBJ2-5,CASSTTGKTQYF,TGCGCCAGCAGCACGACAGGGAAGACCCAGTACTTC
-,TRBD2,TRBV14,TRBJ2-3,CASSQGGRTILDTQYF,TGTGCCAGCAGCCAAGGCGGGAGGACCATCCTAGATACGCAGTATTTT
-,-,TRBV6-5,TRBJ1-1,CASSYSRYTEAFF,TGTGCCAGCAGTTACTCTCGGTACACTGAAGCTTTCTTT
once,TRBD2,TRBV7-3,TRBJ2-1,CASSPGWGLANEQFF,TGTGCCAGCAGCCCCGGGTGGGGACTAGCTAATGAGCAGTTCTTC
-,TRBD2,TRBV5-1,TRBJ2-7,CASSLLREGRSSYEQYF,TGCGCCAGCAGCTTGTTGCGGGAGGGCCGGAGCTCCTACGAGCAGTACTTC
-,TRBD2,TRBV5-1,TRBJ2-7,CASSPSLAGGHIEQYF,TGCGCCAGCAGCCCATCACTAGCGGGAGGGCACATCGAGCAGTACTTC
-,-,TRBV25-1,TRBJ2-1,CASSTLSGRVYNEQFF,TGTGCCAGCAGTACCCTCTCCGGCAGGGTATACAATGAGCAGTTCTTC
-,-,TRBV10-3,TRBJ2-1,CANAGQSSNEQFF,TGTGCCAACGCGGGACAGTCTTCCAATGAGCAGTTCTTC
-,TRBD1,TRBV19,TRBJ2-5,CASSIVGQGKETQYF,TGTGCCAGTAGTATAGTGGGACAGGGGAAGGAGACCCAGTACTTC
once,TRBD2,TRBV6-6,TRBJ2-1,CASSQLAGAHNEQFF,TGTGCCAGCAGCCAACTAGCGGGAGCCCACAATGAGCAGTTCTTC
-,-,TRBV4-1,TRBJ2-2,CASSLDSSNTGELFF,TGCGCCAGCAGCCTGGACAGCTCGAACACCGGGGAGCTGTTTTTT
-,TRBD2,TRBV28,TRBJ2-7,CASSFGREGYEQYF,TGTGCCAGCAGTTTCGGACGGGAGGGCTACGAGCAGTACTTC
-,TRBD2,TRBV6-5,TRBJ2-5,CASSYRTSAIETQYF,TGTGCCAGCAGTTACCGGACTAGCGCTATAGAGACCCAGTACTTC
once,TRBD1,TRBV7-2,TRBJ2-7,CASSLGPGQAGYEQYF,TGTGCCAGCAGCTTGGGACCCGGACAGGCTGGTTACGAGCAGTACTTC
once,TRBD1,TRBV11-2,TRBJ1-6,CASSFGTANSPLHF,TGTGCCAGCAGCTTTGGGACAGCTAATTCACCCCTCCACTTT
few,TRBD1,TRBV2,TRBJ1-6,CASSQERGQGNSPLHF,TGTGCCAGCAGTCAAGAGAGAGGACAGGGTAATTCACCCCTCCACTTT
-,-,TRBV7-9,TRBJ1-5,CASTMGGSNQPQHF,TGTGCCAGCACTATGGGAGGGAGCAATCAGCCCCAGCATTTT
-,TRBD1,TRBV10-3,TRBJ1-5,CAIRGDRGSQPQHF,TGTGCCATCAGAGGTGACAGGGGAAGTCAGCCCCAGCATTTT
few,-,TRBV6-6,TRBJ2-2,CASSYQFTGELFF,TGTGCCAGCAGTTATCAGTTCACCGGGGAGCTGTTTTTT
-,TRBD1,TRBV12-5,TRBJ2-2,CASGSFRTGANTGELFF,TGTGCTAGTGGTTCTTTCCGGACAGGTGCGAACACCGGGGAGCTGTTTTTT
once,-,TRBV25-1,TRBJ1-1,CASSEYTVVEAFF,TGTGCCAGCAGTGAATATACGGTGGTAGAAGCTTTCTTT
-,-,TRBV3-1/TRBV3-2,TRBJ1-1,CASSPMGTPEAFF,TGTGCCAGCAGCCCCATGGGCACGCCAGAAGCTTTCTTT
-,TRBD1,TRBV11-2,TRBJ1-1,CASSFWTGRRVNTEAFF,TGTGCCAGCAGTTTCTGGACAGGGAGAAGGGTGAACACTGAAGCTTTCTTT
-,-,TRBV15,TRBJ1-1,CATSRGGRTEAFF,TGTGCCACCAGCAGAGGAGGGAGGACTGAAGCTTTCTTT
-,TRBD1,TRBV3-1/TRBV3-2,TRBJ1-3,CASSRGQGAGGNTIYF,TGTGCCAGCAGCCGAGGACAGGGGGCAGGTGGAAACACCATATATTTT
-,TRBD1,TRBV24-1,TRBJ2-1,CATSDSGQGVGNEQFF,TGTGCCACCAGTGATTCGGGACAGGGGGTAGGGAATGAGCAGTTCTTC
-,-,TRBV20-1,TRBJ1-5,CSASDRSNQPQHF,TGCAGTGCTAGTGACAGATCCAATCAGCCCCAGCATTTT
once,TRBD1,TRBV4-2,TRBJ1-2,CASRPSAGTGKGYTF,TGTGCCAGCAGGCCGTCCGCCGGGACAGGGAAAGGCTACACCTTC
once,-,TRBV5-1,TRBJ1-6,CASSLNAGTNSPLHF,TGCGCCAGCAGCTTGAATGCGGGTACAAATTCACCCCTCCACTTT
-,TRBD1,TRBV6-1,TRBJ2-2,CASSVTTSGQVHGELFF,TGTGCCAGCAGTGTCACCACATCGGGACAGGTCCACGGGGAGCTGTTTTTT
-,-,TRBV6-5,TRBJ2-7,CASSYTTGSYEQYF,TGTGCCAGCAGTTACACCACGGGATCCTACGAGCAGTACTTC
-,-,TRBV5-5,TRBJ2-5,CASSSPRGGDEETQYF,TGTGCCAGCAGCTCCCCTAGGGGGGGGGATGAAGAGACCCAGTACTTC
-,-,TRBV10-3,TRBJ1-2,CAISDGFLGYTF,TGTGCCATCAGTGACGGGTTTCTTGGCTACACCTTC
-,-,TRBV27,TRBJ2-1,CASSSGWNEQFF,TGTGCCAGCAGTTCCGGGTGGAATGAGCAGTTCTTC
-,-,TRBV5-1,TRBJ1-5,CASSPEGGRGPQHF,TGCGCCAGCAGCCCGGAGGGGGGGCGGGGGCCCCAGCATTTT
once,TRBD2,TRBV3-1/TRBV3-2,TRBJ2-7,CASSRRGAGGPGDEQYF,TGTGCCAGCAGCCGAAGGGGAGCGGGAGGGCCAGGTGACGAGCAGTACTTC
-,-,TRBV6-5,TRBJ1-2,CASRRLRDGYTF,TGTGCCAGCAGACGACTCCGAGATGGCTACACCTTC
-,-,TRBV18,TRBJ1-3,CASSPTGRTGNTIYF,TGTGCCAGCTCACCAACAGGAAGAACTGGAAACACCATATATTTT
-,-,TRBV3-1/TRBV3-2,TRBJ1-1,CASSQEMRTEAFF,TGTGCCAGCAGCCAAGAAATGCGCACTGAAGCTTTCTTT
-,-,TRBV3-1/TRBV3-2,TRBJ2-1,CASSHPFPVAGYNEQFF,TGTGCCAGCAGCCATCCCTTTCCGGTGGCGGGGTACAATGAGCAGTTCTTC
-,TRBD2,TRBV28,TRBJ2-1,CASTSGGGGYNEQFF,TGTGCCAGCACCTCTGGGGGGGGAGGCTACAATGAGCAGTTCTTC
-,TRBD2,TRBV7-2,TRBJ2-1,CASSFYGGAADDEQFF,TGTGCCAGCAGCTTTTACGGGGGGGCCGCTGATGATGAGCAGTTCTTC
-,TRBD2,TRBV10-3,TRBJ2-3,CAIRGSLTSGRASVSTDTQYF,TGTGCCATCAGAGGATCTTTGACTAGCGGGAGGGCATCCGTAAGCACAGATACGCAGTATTTT
few,TRBD2,TRBV4-2,TRBJ2-1,CASSQGLAGGPAYEQFF,TGTGCCAGCAGCCAAGGATTAGCGGGGGGGCCTGCATATGAGCAGTTCTTC
-,-,TRBV5-4,TRBJ2-7,CASSLVEPGGEQYF,TGTGCCAGCAGCTTAGTGGAGCCAGGGGGGGAGCAGTACTTC
-,-,TRBV2,TRBJ1-1,CASSLLNTEAFF,TGTGCCAGCTCGCTATTGAACACTGAAGCTTTCTTT
once,TRBD2,TRBV19,TRBJ2-7,CASSSRLAGSSYEQYF,TGTGCCAGTAGTAGCAGACTAGCGGGAAGCTCCTACGAGCAGTACTTC
-,-,TRBV27,TRBJ1-4,CASSLWGVGEKLFF,TGTGCCAGCAGTTTATGGGGAGTTGGGGAAAAACTGTTTTTT
-,TRBD1,TRBV28,TRBJ2-5,CASRAGTERETQYF,TGTGCCAGCAGAGCCGGGACAGAAAGGGAGACCCAGTACTTC
-,-,TRBV28,TRBJ2-1,CASRETGDNEQFF,TGTGCCAGCAGGGAGACAGGCGACAATGAGCAGTTCTTC